This entry lists 19 T cell receptor beta chains sequenced from one sample in a study of Ad26.COV2.S vaccination and SARS-CoV-2 variants. Using immunoSEQ multiplex PCR, the repertoire was profiled, and TCRdb retains in-frame clones only, with some absent. The sample lists 350,000 to 600,000 clones; about nine tenths were seen once. The treatment denotes: some 19 received Ad26.COV2.S at low or high dose, single or two shots; 5 received placebo; per-sample allocation not given. It was on day 63 after the first vaccine or placebo injection that samples were taken. The sample consisted of peripheral blood, taken in a trial of Ad26.COV2.S vaccine versus placebo. The receptor set was obtained from a person between 18 and 65 years old who received the Ad26.COV2.S COVID-19 vaccine or a placebo.

This chain uses TRBV19 with TRBJ1-3; the D is unclear. Germline lookup yields CDR1 LNHDA and CDR2 SQIVND (reference sequence). The CDR3 totals 16 residues. V lost 10 bases to trimming and J lost 0 bases, with 19 bases between them. The CDR3 loop is CATVANGEVSGNTIYF. DNA of the CDR3: TGTGCCACCGTGGCGAACGGGGAGGTCTCTGGAAACACCATATATTTT.

This chain uses TRBV21-1 with TRBJ2-1; the table's D call TRBD2 went unverified against the DNA. TRBV21-1 is shown as a pseudogene. This CDR3 has 21 residues. The CDR3 coding sequence is TGTGCCAGCAGCAAAGGGGACAGGGGGCAAGAGCGCGGGAGGGAATACAATGAGCAGTTCTTC. It specifies CASSKGDRGQERGREYNEQFF.

The V and J genes are TRBV7-8 and TRBJ1-5; D unresolved. Germline CDR1 SGHVS, CDR2 FQNEAQ. The CDR3 loop spans 12 amino acids. V lost 2 bases, J lost 6 bases, and 5 bases lay in between. The CDR3 is CASSLPGQPQHF. The CDR3 region has the DNA TGTGCCAGCAGCTTACCGGGTCAGCCCCAGCATTTT.

The rearrangement uses TRBV6-2 or TRBV6-3 and TRBJ1-2; D might be TRBD1 (5 bases). Germline-derived CDR1 and CDR2 are MNHEY and SVGEGT. V was clipped by 0 bases and J by 2 bases, with 7 bases between them. This CDR3 is 14 amino acids long. This CDR3 is CASSYSKGNYGYTF. The CDR3 DNA is TGTGCCAGCAGTTACTCGAAGGGGAACTATGGCTACACCTTC.

This chain uses TRBV15 with TRBJ2-1; D is unresolved. Germline V lookup: CDR1 LNHNV, CDR2 YYDKDF (reference sequence). V shed 2 bases and J shed 10 bases, with 9 bases lying between them. The CDR3 is 12 residues long. The DNA of the CDR3 is TGTGCCACCAGCAGACCGCTCTCAGAGCAGTTCTTC. It specifies CATSRPLSEQFF.

This clone showed up just once. V usage is TRBV3-1 (or the pseudogene TRBV3-2) and J usage is TRBJ2-7; 12 bases are shared with TRBD2. This CDR3 has 16 residues. Germline CDR1 reads LGHDT; CDR2 reads YNNKEL (reference sequence). J lost 2 bases, V lost 3 bases, and 5 bases had no gene match. In nucleotides, the CDR3 is TGTGCCAGCAGCCAGGGGCTAGCGGGAGGGCCCTACGAGCAGTACTTC. It translates to CASSQGLAGGPYEQYF.

The J gene is TRBJ2-5, the V gene TRBV6-5; 15 bases match TRBD2. The CDR3 runs to 14 residues. After removal of 8 bases from V and 4 bases from J, the junction contained 2 bases not matched to a gene. Germline-derived CDR1 and CDR2 are MNHEY and SVGAGI. The CDR3 here is CASGGLAGGETQYF. The CDR3 DNA reads TGTGCCAGCGGGGGACTAGCGGGAGGAGAGACCCAGTACTTC.

This rearrangement joins TRBV11-2 to TRBJ2-1; possibly TRBD2 for D (5 bases). The germline V gene has CDR1 SGHAT and CDR2 FQNNGV. The CDR3 sequence is 13 residues long. V was shortened by 5 bases and J by 9 bases, with 14 bases between the two germline ends. The CDR3 DNA reads TGTGCCAGCAGCCACCCCAAGGGAGCTGAGCAGTTCTTC. This encodes CASSHPKGAEQFF.

This chain connects TRBV11-2 to TRBJ2-4; 8 bases fit TRBD1. V shed 6 bases, J shed 3 bases, and the junction held 7 bases outside the gene matches. Germline CDR1 and CDR2: SGHAT and FQNNGV. This CDR3 spans 15 amino acids. The CDR3 reads CASRRTGSDKNIQYF. Written as DNA, the CDR3 is TGTGCCAGCAGACGGACAGGGTCGGACAAAAACATTCAGTACTTC.

The V and J genes are TRBV5-1 and TRBJ1-5, with D uncertain. Trimming took 3 bases from V and 1 from J, leaving 5 bases between them. This CDR3 is built from 13 residues. CDR1 and CDR2 (germline): SGHRS, YFSETQ. For the CDR3, the DNA is TGCGCCAGCAGCTACGGGAGCAATCAGCCCCAGCATTTT. Amino acid sequence: CASSYGSNQPQHF.

The table lists this clone with a count of one. This chain connects TRBV4-1 to TRBJ2-2; D not certain. The CDR3 length is 16 residues. V lost 0 bases and J lost 0, with 8 bases in between. The germline V gene has CDR1 MGHRA and CDR2 YSYEKL. The CDR3 sequence: CASSQDAAPNTGELFF. CDR3 sequence (DNA): TGCGCCAGCAGCCAAGACGCAGCACCGAACACCGGGGAGCTGTTTTTT.

Note on this clone: The same CDR3 can be traced to other DNA sequences in this sample. The rearrangement links TRBV9 to TRBJ2-7; D remains ambiguous. The CDR3 is 13 residues long. Germline V gene data show CDR1 as SGDLS and CDR2 as YYNGEE. Trimming stripped 0 bases from V and 4 bases from J, with 8 bases between. The CDR3 reads CASSVGPNYEQYF. The CDR3 DNA reads as TGTGCCAGCAGCGTAGGACCCAATTACGAGCAGTACTTC. Full variable domain (missing parts from reference TRBV9 and TRBJ2-7): DSGVTQTPKHLITATGQRVTLRCSPRSGDLSVYWYQQSLDQGLQFLIQYYNGEERAKGNILERFSAQQFPDLHSELNLSSLELGDSALYFCASSVGPNYEQYFGPGTRLTVT.

The chain recombines TRBV12-3 or TRBV12-4 with TRBJ2-4; D not resolved. With 2 bases removed from V and 6 bases from J, the gap between germline ends came to 2 bases. The CDR3 has 11 amino acids. CDR3 nucleotides: TGTGCCAGCAGTTTACTAAACATTCAGTACTTC. Residues: CASSLLNIQYF.

The V call is TRBV2, the J call TRBJ1-3; no definite D call. Germline V gene sequence: CDR1 SNHLY, CDR2 FYNNEI. The germline V and J ends were trimmed by 4 bases and 4 bases, with 8 bases remaining between them. CDR3 size: 13 residues. CDR3 in amino acids: CASSAEAGNTIYF. CDR3 sequence (DNA): TGTGCCAGCAGTGCCGAGGCGGGAAACACCATATATTTT.

The CDR3 is CASSPSGGSSYNEQFF. The CDR3 region has the DNA TGTGCCAGCTCCCCCTCCGGTGGGTCCTCCTACAATGAGCAGTTCTTC. V usage is TRBV18 and J usage is TRBJ2-1, with D uncertain. Germline CDR1 and CDR2: KGHSH and LQKENI. This CDR3 is 16 amino acids long. V was trimmed by 6 bases and J by 0 bases, leaving 15 bases between them.

J is TRBJ2-3 and V is TRBV11-2, with D tentatively TRBD1 (6 bases). Germline V lookup: CDR1 SGHAT, CDR2 FQNNGV. CDR3 length: 16 residues. V was clipped by 6 bases and J by 0 bases, with 16 bases between them. The CDR3 here is CASRPSGTYSTDTQYF. CDR3 nucleotides: TGTGCCAGCAGACCATCCGGGACATACAGCACAGATACGCAGTATTTT.

This clone occurred once. This chain connects TRBV7-2 to TRBJ2-2; no definite D call. Trimming shortened V by 6 bases and J by 4 bases, and 9 bases separated the two germline ends. There are 13 residues in the CDR3. The V gene's germline CDR1 is SGHTA and CDR2 FQGNSA. The CDR3 nucleotides are TGTGCCAGCAGGGGCTGGGGCACCGGGGAGCTGTTTTTT. Encoded protein: CASRGWGTGELFF. The variable domain in full, with the rest retrieved from reference TRBV7-2 and TRBJ2-2, is GAGVSQSPSNKVTEKGKDVELRCDPISGHTALYWYRQSLGQGLEFLIYFQGNSAPDKSGLPSDRFSAERTGGSVSTLTIQRTQQEDSAVYLCASRGWGTGELFFGEGSRLTVL.

This rearrangement joins TRBV5-1 to TRBJ2-3, with 9 positions matching TRBD1. CDR3 size: 16 residues. CDR1 is SGHRS and CDR2 is YFSETQ in the germline V gene. The V gene end was trimmed by 4 bases and the J gene end by 6 bases; junction bases not matched to a gene: 12. The CDR3 here is CASSIGTGSLADTQYF. In DNA, the CDR3 is TGCGCCAGCAGCATCGGGACAGGGAGTCTGGCGGATACGCAGTATTTT.

The chain couples TRBV27 to TRBJ2-5; 8 bases map to TRBD1. Trimming removed 5 bases from V and 2 bases from J; junction bases left unmatched: 7. CDR1 is MNHEY and CDR2 is SMNVEV in the germline V gene (reference sequence). The CDR3 contains 15 residues. Written as DNA, the CDR3 is TGTGCCAGCAGTCGATACAGGGGGGAACAAGAGACCCAGTACTTC. Protein sequence: CASSRYRGEQETQYF.